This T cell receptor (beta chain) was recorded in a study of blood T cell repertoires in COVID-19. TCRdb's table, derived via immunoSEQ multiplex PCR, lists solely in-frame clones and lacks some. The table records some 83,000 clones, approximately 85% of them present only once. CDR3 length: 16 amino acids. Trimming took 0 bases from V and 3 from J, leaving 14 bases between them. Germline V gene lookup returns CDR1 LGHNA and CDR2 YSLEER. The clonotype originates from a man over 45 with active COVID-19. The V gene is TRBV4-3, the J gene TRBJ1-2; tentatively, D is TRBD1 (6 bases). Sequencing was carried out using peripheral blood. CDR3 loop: CASSQEGGRSYYGYTF. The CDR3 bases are TGCGCCAGCAGCCAAGAAGGGGGACGGAGTTACTATGGCTACACCTTC.